This TCR beta chain is drawn from a study of patients and donors after allogeneic stem cell transplantation. Germline CDR1 reads SGHRS; CDR2 reads YFSETQ. The V gene lost 5 bases and the J gene lost 3 bases, with 15 bases spanning the gap. CDR3 length equals 14 residues. TCRdb redid the calling of the RT-PCR reads with MiXCR, one entry per CDR3 protein. The sample shows approximately 150,000 distinct CDR3 sequences, more than 20% of them seen only once. This chain joins TRBV5-1 and TRBJ2-7, with a weak D call TRBD1 (7 bases). The sequencing input was blood, either unsorted or a sorted T cell fraction (not recorded which). The TCR sequence derives from a human donor who was either an allogeneic HSCT recipient or a stem cell or donor lymphocyte infusion donor (not recorded which). It is not recorded whose cells these are; they may come from a transplant donor. CDR3 in DNA: TGCGCCAGCAGACCCGGGGGACAGAACTACGAGCAGTACTTC. This translates into CASRPGGQNYEQYF. Drawing the rest from reference TRBV5-1 and TRBJ2-7, the complete variable domain is KAGVTQTPRYLIKTRGQQVTLSCSPISGHRSVSWYQQTPGQGLQFLFEYFSETQRNKGNFPGRFSGRQFSNSRSEMNVSTLELGDSALYLCASRPGGQNYEQYFGPGTRLTVT.